A selection of T cell receptor beta chains follows, all from one sample in a study of blood T cell repertoires in COVID-19. Clones were sequenced by immunoSEQ multiplex PCR, and TCRdb holds only the in-frame ones, with some missing. The top ten clones hold 1.3% of a sample with about 230,000 clones, under 85% of them seen once. Sequencing was done on a sample of peripheral blood. The receptors were sampled from a woman in her 30s with COVID-19, enrolled during active disease. Both conserved end residues are part of each CDR3.

CDR3 protein: CASSQDVTASYGYTF
J gene: TRBJ1-2
V gene: TRBV3-1/TRBV3-2

CDR3 protein: CATSARDRGTDTQYF
J gene: TRBJ2-3
V gene: TRBV15

CDR3 protein: CASSYSGSSGNEQYF
J gene: TRBJ2-7
V gene: TRBV6-5

CDR3 protein: CASSIRDSKAKNIQYF
J gene: TRBJ2-4
V gene: TRBV6-2/TRBV6-3

CDR3 protein: CASSQPGQGTGELFF
J gene: TRBJ2-2
V gene: TRBV4-3

CDR3 protein: CASSSPGLLNGYTF
J gene: TRBJ1-2
V gene: TRBV28

CDR3 protein: CSGGSDETQYF
J gene: TRBJ2-5
V gene: TRBV20-1

CDR3 protein: CASSEPGSPLHF
J gene: TRBJ1-6
V gene: TRBV2

CDR3 protein: CASSTGVNTEAFF
J gene: TRBJ1-1
V gene: TRBV11-2

CDR3 protein: CASSFDRALNYGYTF
J gene: TRBJ1-2
V gene: TRBV7-2

CDR3 protein: CASSQDLGQGSYEQYF
J gene: TRBJ2-7
V gene: TRBV4-3

CDR3 protein: CASARGAYNEQFF
J gene: TRBJ2-1
V gene: TRBV6-4

CDR3 protein: CASSLNNNYGYTF
J gene: TRBJ1-2
V gene: TRBV11-1

CDR3 protein: CASSASGEPSNQPQHF
J gene: TRBJ1-5
V gene: TRBV6-1

CDR3 protein: CASSQDITAFEAFF
J gene: TRBJ1-1
V gene: TRBV4-3

CDR3 protein: CASSEATGAYEQYF
J gene: TRBJ2-7
V gene: TRBV2

CDR3 protein: CASSAMGQQNQPQHF
J gene: TRBJ1-5
V gene: TRBV5-1

CDR3 protein: CANPLRGTGYTF
J gene: TRBJ1-2
V gene: TRBV2

CDR3 protein: CASSLGGSSTDTQYF
J gene: TRBJ2-3
V gene: TRBV28

CDR3 protein: CASRVSGDGYTF
J gene: TRBJ1-2
V gene: TRBV2

CDR3 protein: CSVEVGAANTGELFF
J gene: TRBJ2-2
V gene: TRBV29-1

CDR3 protein: CASSAALSGRASNEQFF
J gene: TRBJ2-1
V gene: TRBV5-1

CDR3 protein: CASSLGRVNEKLFF
J gene: TRBJ1-4
V gene: TRBV5-1

CDR3 protein: CASSRDSPSEQYF
J gene: TRBJ2-7
V gene: TRBV18

CDR3 protein: CASSLGQGLPEAFF
J gene: TRBJ1-1
V gene: TRBV13